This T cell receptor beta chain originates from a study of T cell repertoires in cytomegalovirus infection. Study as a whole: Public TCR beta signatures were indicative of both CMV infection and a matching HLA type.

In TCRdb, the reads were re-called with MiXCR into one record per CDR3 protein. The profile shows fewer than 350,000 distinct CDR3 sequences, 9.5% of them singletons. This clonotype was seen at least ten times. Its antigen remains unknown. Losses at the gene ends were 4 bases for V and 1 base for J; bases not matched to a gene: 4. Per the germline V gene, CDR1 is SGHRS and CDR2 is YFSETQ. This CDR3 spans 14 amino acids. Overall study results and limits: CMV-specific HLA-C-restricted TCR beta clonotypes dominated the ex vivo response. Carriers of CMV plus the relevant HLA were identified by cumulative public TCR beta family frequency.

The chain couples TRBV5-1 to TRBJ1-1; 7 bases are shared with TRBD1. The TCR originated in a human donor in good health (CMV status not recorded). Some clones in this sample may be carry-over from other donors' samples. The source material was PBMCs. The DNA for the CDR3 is TGCGCCAGCAGCGTGGGACAGTCGAACACTGAAGCTTTCTTT. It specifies CASSVGQSNTEAFF.